The T cell receptor beta chain described here comes from a study of CD8+ T cells in alopecia areata. Study observations and caveats: A large proportion of expanded lesional clones were detected persisting in scalp and blood during tofacitinib. Links between baseline CD8+ expansion and response need larger treated cohorts.

CDR3 length: 15 amino acids. The ends were cut back, 5 bases at V and 4 bases at J, with 17 bases in the middle. Germline CDR1 is SGHTA and CDR2 is FQGNSA. Noted treatment: oral pan-JAK inhibitor, 5-10 mg twice daily. Researchers gathered lesional scalp punch biopsies and peripheral blood from patients with alopecia areata. Extracted RNA was reverse transcribed into cDNA, the sequencing template. Assay: immunoSEQ multiplex PCR; the TCRdb copy retains only in-frame clones and omits some. The sample records more than 90,000 clones, 50% to 75% being singletons. Details on this clone: The target antigen is unknown.

This clonotype was sampled from a human donor with alopecia areata. Sequencing used CD8+ T cells sorted from blood, obtained at week 4, from a patient treated with tofacitinib. This chain connects TRBV7-2 to TRBJ1-2; D is undetermined. CDR3 bases: TGTGCCAGCAGCCCCGGGAGCGGGCCGCGCTATGGCTACACCTTC. Translating gives CASSPGSGPRYGYTF.